Below, 9 T cell receptor beta chains from the same sample are listed, as sequenced in a study of blood T cell repertoires in COVID-19. TCRdb's table, derived via immunoSEQ multiplex PCR, lists solely in-frame clones and lacks some. Of about 200,000 clones detected, approximately 90% appear once; the ten largest clones hold about a sixth. Sequencing input: peripheral blood. The receptors were sampled from a man aged 50 or older with COVID-19, enrolled during active disease.

The gene calls are TRBV5-4 and TRBJ2-7; 10 nucleotides match TRBD2. Germline assignment: CDR1 SGHNT and CDR2 YYREEE (reference sequence). J was trimmed by 2 bases and V by 4 bases; bases with no gene match: 6. The CDR3 runs 15 residues. The CDR3 here is CASSPSGSRTYEQYF. CDR3 DNA sequence: TGTGCCAGCAGCCCTAGCGGGAGCCGGACCTACGAGCAGTACTTC.

The V call is TRBV18, the J call TRBJ2-2, with a weak D call TRBD1 (6 bases). The germline V and J ends were trimmed by 1 base and 3 bases, with 9 bases remaining between them. The CDR3 is made up of 15 amino acids. Germline V CDR1 and CDR2: KGHSH, LQKENI. The CDR3 reads CASSPLRQDTGELFF. The CDR3 nucleotides are TGTGCCAGCTCACCACTCCGACAGGACACCGGGGAGCTGTTTTTT.

This sequence joins TRBV19 and TRBJ2-2, with 7 positions matching TRBD1. In germline, CDR1 is LNHDA, CDR2 SQIVND (reference sequence). The ends lost 4 bases at V and 6 bases at J; junction bases unmatched: 5. The CDR3 totals 14 residues. The CDR3: CASSNRQGPGELFF. The CDR3 DNA sequence: TGTGCCAGTAGTAACAGACAGGGCCCCGGGGAGCTGTTTTTT.

This chain connects TRBV11-3 to TRBJ2-1; D is uncertain. The V gene's germline CDR1 is SGHNT and CDR2 YENEEA. CDR3 size: 13 residues. V was clipped by 1 base and J by 5 bases, with 6 bases between them. CDR3 amino acids: CASSLGRDNEQFF. CDR3 coding DNA: TGTGCCAGCAGCTTAGGTCGGGACAATGAGCAGTTCTTC.

The chain is built from TRBV27 and TRBJ1-6; 8 nucleotides align to TRBD1. The ends lost 2 bases at V and 8 bases at J; junction bases unmatched: 8. Per the germline V gene, CDR1 is MNHEY and CDR2 is SMNVEV (reference sequence). The CDR3 length is 16 residues. CDR3 protein: CASSLGSGGGYSPLHF. CDR3 nucleotides: TGTGCCAGCAGTTTAGGGTCAGGGGGCGGGTATTCACCCCTCCACTTT.

The gene calls are TRBV6-5 and TRBJ1-2, with 7 nucleotides matching TRBD1. Germline V gene lookup returns CDR1 MNHEY and CDR2 SVGAGI. This CDR3 is 12 amino acids long. The trim removed 6 bases at V and 7 bases at J, leaving 5 bases unmatched. The CDR3 region has the DNA TGTGCCAGCAGAATGACAGGGAGTGGCTACACCTTC. This sequence encodes CASRMTGSGYTF.

The chain employs TRBV6-2 or TRBV6-3 and TRBJ2-1, with D unclear. The germline CDR1 and CDR2 sequences are MNHEY and SVGEGT. The CDR3 covers 15 residues. V gave up 2 bases and J gave up 2 bases, with 10 bases separating them. CDR3 protein: CASSYMPTTYNEQFF. In nucleotides, the CDR3 is TGTGCCAGCAGTTACATGCCGACAACCTACAATGAGCAGTTCTTC.

The chain uses TRBV28 and TRBJ1-3, with no clear D. The length of the CDR3 is 13 residues. CDR1 and CDR2 from the germline V gene are MDHEN and SYDVKM. V was trimmed by 7 bases and J by 2 bases, leaving 9 bases between them. The CDR3 loop reads CASIGYPGNTIYF. DNA for the CDR3: TGTGCCAGCATCGGGTACCCTGGAAACACCATATATTTT.

The CDR3 spells CASSIRRTGEIGAFF. The CDR3 DNA is TGTGCCAGTAGTATACGGAGGACAGGGGAAATCGGAGCTTTCTTT. J is TRBJ1-1 and V is TRBV19; the match to TRBD1 covers 9 bases. V shed 2 bases and J 10 bases; nucleotides not matched to a gene: 11. The CDR3 has 15 residues. Germline CDR1 and CDR2: LNHDA and SQIVND (reference sequence). Filled out from reference TRBV19 and TRBJ1-1, the complete variable domain reads DGGITQSPKYLFRKEGQNVTLSCEQNLNHDAMYWYRQDPGQGLRLIYYSQIVNDFQKGDIAEGYSVSREKKESFPLTVTSAQKNPTAFYLCASSIRRTGEIGAFFGQGTRLTVV.